Presented here are 31 T cell receptor beta chains from one specimen sequenced in a study of identical twins. TCRdb reprocessed the 5' RACE reads with MiXCR, giving one entry per CDR3 protein. The sample lists 450,000 or so distinct CDR3 sequences; approximately 24% were seen once. The sample was also reused in another study, on T cells expressing NK-cell markers.

Sequencing was performed on CD4+ T cells sorted from blood. The receptors originated from a young woman in good health.

The J gene is TRBJ2-5, the V gene TRBV20-1; D not resolved. The CDR3 contains 12 residues. The V end was cut by 3 bases, the J end by 1 base, with 6 bases between. Looked up from germline, CDR1 is DFQATT and CDR2 is SNEGSKA (reference sequence). CDR3 in DNA: TGCAGTGCTAGGTACGGCCAAGAGACCCAGTACTTC. This codes for CSARYGQETQYF.

This clonotype was found a few times. The chain joins TRBV7-2 to TRBJ2-1; the D is unclear. Germline V gene sequence: CDR1 SGHTA, CDR2 FQGNSA. V shed 1 base and J shed 12 bases, with 10 bases lying between them. The CDR3 runs 12 residues. This CDR3 is CASSLVDLRQFF. The CDR3 nucleotides read TGTGCCAGCAGCTTAGTCGACCTCAGGCAGTTCTTC.

This rearrangement joins TRBV20-1 to TRBJ1-4, with a possible D match to TRBD1 (5 bases). V was clipped by 3 bases and J by 9 bases, with 14 bases between them. The CDR3 consists of 13 residues. Per germline, CDR1 DFQATT and CDR2 SNEGSKA (reference sequence). CDR3 bases: TGCAGTGCTAGCAGCAGGGAGAGGAAAAAACTGTTTTTT. It translates to CSASSRERKKLFF.

This chain uses TRBV20-1 with TRBJ2-5; possible D gene TRBD2, 7 bases. Trimming shortened V by 3 bases and J by 9 bases, and 23 bases separated the two germline ends. In germline, CDR1 is DFQATT, CDR2 SNEGSKA (reference sequence). This CDR3 region has 15 residues. CDR3 bases: TGCAGTGCTAGGCCAGCGCATCTGGGGGGGGCGGCCCAGTACTTC. Translating it yields CSARPAHLGGAAQYF.

The chain carries TRBV18 and TRBJ2-5; weak D call: TRBD1 (5 bases). The CDR3 is 15 amino acids. Germline V gene data show CDR1 as KGHSH and CDR2 as LQKENI. V was shortened by 3 bases and J by 4 bases, with 15 bases between the two germline ends. CDR3 in amino acids: CASSPVRDYRETQYF. The CDR3 DNA sequence: TGTGCCAGCTCACCGGTCAGGGATTATAGAGAGACCCAGTACTTC.

V is TRBV7-8 and J is TRBJ2-3; 11 bases agree with TRBD2. This CDR3 has 14 residues. Trimming removed 5 bases from V and 4 bases from J; junction bases left unmatched: 2. Germline values: CDR1 SGHVS, CDR2 FQNEAQ. CDR3 sequence (DNA): TGTGCCAGCAGCCCGGGACTAGCGGCAGATACGCAGTATTTT. It translates to CASSPGLAADTQYF.

The chain couples TRBV6-2 or TRBV6-3 to TRBJ2-1; TRBD2 matches at 9 bases. The J segment lost 5 bases and the V segment lost 7 bases, leaving 9 bases of the junction unmatched. The CDR3 is made up of 15 amino acids. From germline, CDR1 is MNHEY and CDR2 SVGEGT. The CDR3 bases are TGTGCCAGCACCCAGGGGGGACTAGCCGACAATGAGCAGTTCTTC. It is translated as CASTQGGLADNEQFF.

This chain links TRBV10-3 with TRBJ1-5, with D unclear. The CDR3 totals 13 residues. The V gene lost 7 bases and the J gene lost 3 bases, with 10 bases spanning the gap. The germline CDR1 and CDR2 sequences are ENHRY and SYGVKD. CDR3 sequence (DNA): TGTGCCATCAATGCAGGCATCAATCAGCCCCAGCATTTT. Its translation is CAINAGINQPQHF.

The chain links TRBV7-7 to TRBJ2-2; D is uncertain. V was clipped by 6 bases and J by 7 bases, with 15 bases between them. Per the germline V gene, CDR1 is SSHAT and CDR2 is FNYEAQ (reference sequence). CDR3 length equals 14 residues. CDR3 sequence (DNA): TGTGCCAGCAGTTCCACACCCGGCTTCGGGGAGCTGTTTTTT. Translated: CASSSTPGFGELFF.

The chain joins TRBV20-1 to TRBJ2-2; TRBD2 matches at 12 bases. V was pared by 0 bases and J by 0 bases, with 2 bases of the junction left unmatched. The CDR3 is 17 amino acids. Germline lookup yields CDR1 DFQATT and CDR2 SNEGSKA (reference sequence). CDR3 protein: CSARDPSGRANTGELFF. The CDR3 DNA reads TGCAGTGCTAGAGACCCTAGCGGGAGGGCGAACACCGGGGAGCTGTTTTTT.

DNA for the CDR3: TGTGCCAGCAGCCTATGGGGGCCGGGGTACAATGAGCAGTTCTTC. It is translated as CASSLWGPGYNEQFF. V gene TRBV12-3 or TRBV12-4 combines with J gene TRBJ2-1; D is possibly TRBD1 (6 bases). V lost 6 bases and J 4 bases, leaving 16 bases between the germline ends. This CDR3 region has 15 residues.

This clonotype was seen a handful of times. This chain connects TRBV12-3 or TRBV12-4 to TRBJ2-7, with a tentative D call TRBD1 (6 bases). Trimming left V 5 bases short and J 0 bases short, with 11 bases between. The CDR3 runs to 14 residues. The CDR3 region has the DNA TGTGCCAGCAGTCCCCCAGGGGACTCCTACGAGCAGTACTTC. Residues: CASSPPGDSYEQYF.

CDR3: CASTLGGARAAFF. The CDR3 region has the DNA TGTGCCAGCACCTTGGGGGGGGCGCGGGCGGCTTTCTTT. The chain links TRBV12-3 or TRBV12-4 to TRBJ1-1, with D possibly being TRBD1 (6 bases). This CDR3 is 13 amino acids long. Deletions cut 7 bases from V and 11 bases from J, with 20 bases between.

V gene TRBV6-4 combines with J gene TRBJ2-1, with D maybe TRBD1 (6 bases). V was shortened by 3 bases and J by 0 bases, with 12 bases between the two germline ends. This CDR3 is built from 16 residues. Per germline, CDR1 MRHNA and CDR2 SNTAGT. The CDR3 here is CASSEWTVPSYNEQFF. The CDR3, as DNA: TGTGCCAGCAGTGAATGGACAGTCCCCTCCTACAATGAGCAGTTCTTC.

The chain uses TRBV6-5 and TRBJ1-2, with 7 bases identical to TRBD1. Trimming cost V 4 bases and J 4 bases; bases outside gene matches: 3. Germline V gives CDR1 MNHEY, CDR2 SVGAGI. The CDR3 totals 13 residues. CDR3 bases: TGTGCCAGCAGTTCGGACAGGACCTATGGCTACACCTTC. This sequence encodes CASSSDRTYGYTF.

The chain employs TRBV12-3 or TRBV12-4 and TRBJ2-5, with D possibly being TRBD2 (5 bases). This CDR3 comprises 14 residues. Trimming pared 6 bases from V and 2 bases from J, leaving 13 bases between. Written as DNA, the CDR3 is TGTGCCAGCAGCACGTATGGCGGGCAAGAGACCCAGTACTTC. The encoded protein is CASSTYGGQETQYF.

This clonotype was seen repeatedly, ten times or more. This chain uses TRBV2 with TRBJ2-1; 10 positions agree with TRBD2. This CDR3 comprises 15 residues. CDR1 and CDR2 from the germline V gene are SNHLY and FYNNEI. The trim removed 4 bases at V and 4 bases at J, leaving 4 bases unmatched. CDR3: CASSAGTSEYNEQFF. The CDR3 DNA reads as TGTGCCAGCAGTGCCGGGACTAGCGAATACAATGAGCAGTTCTTC.

This clonotype was detected only a few times. The rearrangement joins TRBV29-1 to TRBJ2-7, with a possible D match to TRBD1 (5 bases). In germline, CDR1 is SQVTM, CDR2 ANQGSEA. The CDR3 has 12 amino acids. V was clipped by 3 bases and J by 1 base, with 7 bases between them. The CDR3 nucleotides read TGCAGCGTTGAGGCAGGGTCCTACGAGCAGTACTTC. This translates into CSVEAGSYEQYF.

On this clonotype itself: One end of the junction fails to match germline, which may point to a read error. The rearrangement joins TRBV10-2 to TRBJ1-1, with D perhaps TRBD1 (6 bases). The CDR3 loop spans 16 amino acids. Germline lookup yields CDR1 WSHSY and CDR2 SAAADI. The CDR3 region is CASKGQQGRVKTEAFF. The CDR3 coding sequence is TGCGCCAGCAAGGGGCAACAGGGCCGGGTGAAAACTGAAGCTTTCTTT.

The chain is built from TRBV15 and TRBJ2-3; D call uncertain. Germline lookup yields CDR1 LNHNV and CDR2 YYDKDF (reference sequence). The CDR3 loop spans 15 amino acids. V was pared by 0 bases and J by 1 base, with 8 bases between. This chain's CDR3 is CATSRDQGRTDTQYF. The DNA of the CDR3 is TGTGCCACCAGCAGAGATCAAGGACGCACAGATACGCAGTATTTT.

V gene TRBV20-1 combines with J gene TRBJ2-1; D uncertain. The CDR3 extends over 10 amino acids. V dropped 4 bases and J dropped 6 bases, with 4 bases sitting between them. The germline V gene has CDR1 DFQATT and CDR2 SNEGSKA (reference sequence). CDR3 loop: CSANINEQFF. The CDR3 DNA reads TGCAGTGCTAATATCAATGAGCAGTTCTTC.

In this sample, this clonotype turned up many times. The rearrangement uses TRBV12-3 or TRBV12-4 and TRBJ1-5; 7 nucleotides agree with TRBD1. V lost 4 bases, J lost 5 bases, and 11 bases stayed unmatched. This CDR3 has 16 residues. Written as DNA, the CDR3 is TGTGCCAGCAGTTCGTACCCACAGGGGAGGCATCAGCCCCAGCATTTT. This translates into CASSSYPQGRHQPQHF.

The chain couples TRBV7-8 to TRBJ1-5; 9 bases are shared with TRBD1. The V gene end was trimmed by 6 bases and the J gene end by 0 bases; junction bases not matched to a gene: 9. Germline V gene data show CDR1 as SGHVS and CDR2 as FQNEAQ. The CDR3 loop spans 17 amino acids. Here the CDR3 DNA reads TGTGCCAGCAGGAGTACCGGGACAGGGTATAGCAATCAGCCCCAGCATTTT. This sequence encodes CASRSTGTGYSNQPQHF.

This chain joins TRBV5-1 and TRBJ2-6; D may be TRBD2 (6 bases). The germline gives CDR1 SGHRS, CDR2 YFSETQ. CDR3 length: 21 residues. V was clipped by 3 bases and J by 2 bases, with 27 bases between them. Here the CDR3 reads CASSWPGPDKRLGPGANVLTF. In DNA, the CDR3 is TGCGCCAGCAGCTGGCCGGGACCGGACAAGCGACTAGGACCTGGGGCCAACGTCCTGACTTTC.

This clonotype was observed a few times. The gene calls are TRBV11-2 and TRBJ1-3; D is unresolved. Trimming left V 1 base short and J 0 bases short, with 16 bases between. Germline V gives CDR1 SGHAT, CDR2 FQNNGV. This CDR3 comprises 18 residues. Written as DNA, the CDR3 is TGTGCCAGCAGCTTAGTGTCCTTGGGCGTACTCTCTGGAAACACCATATATTTT. This gives the protein CASSLVSLGVLSGNTIYF.

This chain uses TRBV12-3 or TRBV12-4 with TRBJ2-3; TRBD2 might be the D (5 bases). CDR3 length: 12 residues. Trimming left V 7 bases short and J 7 bases short, with 12 bases between. The CDR3 DNA sequence: TGTGCCAGCACCTTACGAGGGAATACGCAGTATTTT. It specifies CASTLRGNTQYF.

J is TRBJ2-3 and V is TRBV7-9, with 9 bases matching TRBD1. The V gene's germline CDR1 is SEHNR and CDR2 FQNEAQ (reference sequence). This CDR3 contains 16 residues. The V and J ends lost 4 bases and 4 bases, in that order; junction bases with no gene match: 9. The CDR3 protein is CASSSYRGRVPDTQYF. The CDR3 region has the DNA TGTGCCAGCAGCTCTTACAGGGGGCGGGTTCCAGATACGCAGTATTTT.

Details on this clonotype: No conserved phenylalanine or tryptophan is present at the end of the CDR3, so a read error is the likely explanation. CDR3 residues: CASSVSSGRVNNEQFY. CDR3 DNA: TGCGCCAGCAGTGTTTCGTCCGGGAGAGTTAACAATGAGCAGTTCTAC. The chain combines TRBV10-2 with TRBJ2-1, with D perhaps matching TRBD2 (6 bases). The V gene's germline CDR1 is WSHSY and CDR2 SAAADI. CDR3 size: 16 residues. The V end was cut by 4 bases, the J end by 5 bases, with 18 bases between.

This clonotype came up a few times. The chain uses TRBV7-2 and TRBJ2-1, with D perhaps TRBD2 (6 bases). The ends were cut back, 8 bases at V and 2 bases at J, with 10 bases in the middle. This CDR3 has 13 residues. Germline values: CDR1 SGHTA, CDR2 FQGNSA. The CDR3 nucleotides are TGTGCCAGCCGGCAGCGGGCCTACAATGAGCAGTTCTTC. Its translation: CASRQRAYNEQFF.

This clonotype appeared a few times. The chain combines TRBV6-5 with TRBJ2-7; no clear D gene. CDR3 length equals 14 residues. The V end lost 0 bases, the J end lost 6 bases, and 12 bases lay between the germline ends. CDR1 is MNHEY, CDR2 SVGAGI, per germline. The CDR3 is CASSYSSRASEQYF. The CDR3 DNA reads TGTGCCAGCAGTTACTCGAGTAGGGCATCCGAGCAGTACTTC.

V and J are TRBV7-8 and TRBJ2-3; D is uncertain. The CDR3 loop spans 14 amino acids. CDR1 and CDR2 (germline): SGHVS, FQNEAQ. V was clipped by 4 bases and J by 2 bases, with 10 bases between them. CDR3 DNA sequence: TGTGCCAGCAGCTGGCGCGGACCCACAGATACGCAGTATTTT. It translates to CASSWRGPTDTQYF.